The rows below give T cell receptor beta chains drawn from one sample of a study of CXCR3-negative and CXCR3-positive naive CD8 T cells. TCRdb reanalyzed the 5' RACE reads and collapses them to one entry per CDR3 protein, without DNA. The sample table sets out some 39,000 distinct CDR3 sequences. Sequenced input: naive CXCR3- CD8+ T cells from blood. All receptors come from a human donor in good health. Some clones in this sample may be carry-over from other donors' samples. Both conserved end residues are part of each CDR3. Each record gives: V gene, J gene, CDR3 protein.

>TRBV4-3|TRBJ1-5
CASSPERGYWNQPQHF
>TRBV19|TRBJ2-1
CASMKTPYNEQFF
>TRBV27|TRBJ2-2
CASSLRQSPTGELFF
>TRBV13|TRBJ1-1
CASRSHDTNTEAFF
>TRBV28|TRBJ1-4
CASRDLLLATNEKLFF
>TRBV15|TRBJ2-4
CATSRQTVAKNIQYF
>TRBV19|TRBJ2-7
CASRTFSGGAGEQYF
>TRBV12-3/TRBV12-4|TRBJ2-7
CASSSSGDSSYEQYF
>TRBV7-6|TRBJ2-7
CASSPDRRAYEQYF
>TRBV9|TRBJ1-2
CASSVGRGQDGYTF
>TRBV4-3|TRBJ2-7
CASSQGVDSLYEQYF
>TRBV10-2|TRBJ1-5
CASSESLGYQPQHF
>TRBV12-3/TRBV12-4|TRBJ2-4
CASSRLAELSLAKNIQYF
>TRBV20-1|TRBJ2-5
CSAPFFGGALETQYF
>TRBV7-2|TRBJ1-2
CASSLVAVDGYTF
>TRBV5-1|TRBJ1-4
CASLWANEKLFF
>TRBV5-6|TRBJ1-2
CASSLDGINYGYTF
>TRBV29-1|TRBJ2-7
CSVESGDEQYF
>TRBV7-3|TRBJ2-3
CASSTPLAGGPDTQYF
>TRBV5-1|TRBJ2-7
CASSLVGQTYEQYF
>TRBV20-1|TRBJ2-1
CSARGAGENEQFF
>TRBV6-5|TRBJ1-2
CASSYSMTGINYGYTF
>TRBV7-3|TRBJ2-2
CASSLTGNTGELFF
>TRBV6-2/TRBV6-3|TRBJ2-7
CASNRGEAYEQYF
>TRBV15|TRBJ2-7
CATSRDLPLSSYEQYF
>TRBV25-1|TRBJ1-2
CASSDRTGFGYTF
>TRBV29-1|TRBJ2-1
CSVEYFTVENEQFF
>TRBV12-3/TRBV12-4|TRBJ2-1
CASSFVPNEQFF
>TRBV29-1|TRBJ2-6
CSVEDRTGFGANVLTF
>TRBV7-8|TRBJ2-7
CASSLEDILYERQYF
>TRBV7-8|TRBJ1-3
CASSLFPTDMTGNTIYF
>TRBV7-2|TRBJ2-7
CASSPAYEQYF
>TRBV6-5|TRBJ1-5
CASSYSSVFQPQHF
>TRBV29-1|TRBJ2-5
CSVEGLETQYF
>TRBV12-3/TRBV12-4|TRBJ1-5
CASSLRIASAPNQPQHF
>TRBV19|TRBJ2-1
CASRPAGGPYNEQFF
>TRBV5-1|TRBJ2-7
CASSLVTHEQYF
>TRBV29-1|TRBJ2-1
CSVEPSGTYNEQFF
>TRBV28|TRBJ2-3
CASSQGETDTQYF
>TRBV20-1|TRBJ2-7
CSARDNGGSSYEQYF
>TRBV7-3|TRBJ2-7
CASSPWAGAYEQYF